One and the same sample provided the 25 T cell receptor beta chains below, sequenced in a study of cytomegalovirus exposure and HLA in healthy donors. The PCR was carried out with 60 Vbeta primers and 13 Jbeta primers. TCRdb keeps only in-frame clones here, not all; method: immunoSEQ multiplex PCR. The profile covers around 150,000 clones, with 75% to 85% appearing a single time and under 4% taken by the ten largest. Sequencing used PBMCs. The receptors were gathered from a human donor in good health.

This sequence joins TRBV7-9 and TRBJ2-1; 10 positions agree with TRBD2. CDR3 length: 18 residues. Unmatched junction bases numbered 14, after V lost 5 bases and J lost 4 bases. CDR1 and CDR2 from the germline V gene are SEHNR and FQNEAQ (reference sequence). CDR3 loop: CASSDATWTSGTYNEQFF. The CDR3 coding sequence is TGTGCCAGCAGCGACGCGACCTGGACTAGCGGAACTTACAATGAGCAGTTCTTC.

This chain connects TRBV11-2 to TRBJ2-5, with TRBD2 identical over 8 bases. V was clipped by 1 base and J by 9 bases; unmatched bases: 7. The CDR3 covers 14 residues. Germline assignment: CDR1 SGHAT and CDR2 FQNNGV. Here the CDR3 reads CASSLASGFAAQYF. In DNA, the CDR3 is TGTGCCAGCAGCTTAGCTAGCGGGTTCGCGGCCCAGTACTTC.

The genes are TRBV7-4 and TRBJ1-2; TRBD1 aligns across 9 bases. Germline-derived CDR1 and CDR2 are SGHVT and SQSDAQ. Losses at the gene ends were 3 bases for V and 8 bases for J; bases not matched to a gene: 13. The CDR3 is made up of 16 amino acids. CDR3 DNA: TGTGCCAGCAGCTTCCCCGGGACAGGGCATTTTTTCGGCTACACCTTC. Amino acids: CASSFPGTGHFFGYTF.

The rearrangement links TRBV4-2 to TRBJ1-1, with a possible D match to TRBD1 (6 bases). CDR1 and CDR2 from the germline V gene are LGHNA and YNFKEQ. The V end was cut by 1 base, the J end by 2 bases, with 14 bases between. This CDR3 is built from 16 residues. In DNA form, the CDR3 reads TGTGCCAGCAGCCAAGGTGCAGGGGCGAACAACACTGAAGCTTTCTTT. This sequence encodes CASSQGAGANNTEAFF.

CDR3 protein: CAWSGPQLRQRPSVNTEAFF. CDR3 bases: TGTGCCTGGAGTGGGCCCCAATTACGACAGAGACCTTCCGTGAACACTGAAGCTTTCTTT. The rearrangement links TRBV30 to TRBJ1-1; D might be TRBD1 (5 bases). Germline loops: CDR1 GTSNPN, CDR2 SVGIG (reference sequence). Trimming stripped 1 base from V and 0 bases from J, with 27 bases between. This CDR3 is built from 20 residues.

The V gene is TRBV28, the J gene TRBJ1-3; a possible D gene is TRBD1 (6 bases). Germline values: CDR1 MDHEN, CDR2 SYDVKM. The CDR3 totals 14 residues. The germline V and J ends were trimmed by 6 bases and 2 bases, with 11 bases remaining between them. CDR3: CASRHDRTGNTIYF. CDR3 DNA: TGTGCCAGCAGACACGACAGGACTGGAAACACCATATATTTT.

CDR3 sequence (DNA): TGTGCCAGCAGCTTACTCGAGGCGGGCTACACCTTC. Translated: CASSLLEAGYTF. This chain connects TRBV13 to TRBJ1-2, with unresolved D. CDR3 length: 12 amino acids. V lost 2 bases to trimming and J lost 8 bases, with 9 bases between them. Germline values: CDR1 PRHDT, CDR2 FYEKMQ (reference sequence).

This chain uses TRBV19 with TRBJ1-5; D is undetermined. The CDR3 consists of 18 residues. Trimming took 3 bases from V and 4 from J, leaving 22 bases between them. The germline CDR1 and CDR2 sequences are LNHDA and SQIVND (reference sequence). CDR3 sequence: CASSINPGSLTFNQPQHF. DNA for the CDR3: TGTGCCAGTAGTATCAATCCCGGGTCACTAACATTTAATCAGCCCCAGCATTTT.

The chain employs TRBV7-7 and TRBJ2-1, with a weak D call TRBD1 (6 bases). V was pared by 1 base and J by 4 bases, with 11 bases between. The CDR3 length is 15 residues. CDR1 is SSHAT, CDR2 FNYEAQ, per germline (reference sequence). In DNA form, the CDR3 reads TGTGCCAGCAGCTTAGGGGCCACAGGGTACAATGAGCAGTTCTTC. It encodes CASSLGATGYNEQFF.

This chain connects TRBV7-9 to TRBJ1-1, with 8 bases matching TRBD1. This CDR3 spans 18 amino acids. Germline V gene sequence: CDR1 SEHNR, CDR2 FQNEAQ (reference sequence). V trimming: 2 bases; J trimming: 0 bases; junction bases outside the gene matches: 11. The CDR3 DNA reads TGTGCCAGCAGCTTACTGGGGGTTCGGACAGGGATGAACACTGAAGCTTTCTTT. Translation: CASSLLGVRTGMNTEAFF. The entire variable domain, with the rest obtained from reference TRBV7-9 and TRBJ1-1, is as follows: DTGVSQNPRHKITKRGQNVTFRCDPISEHNRLYWYRQTLGQGPEFLTYFQNEAQLEKSRLLSDRFSAERPKGSFSTLEIQRTEQGDSAMYLCASSLLGVRTGMNTEAFFGQGTRLTVV.

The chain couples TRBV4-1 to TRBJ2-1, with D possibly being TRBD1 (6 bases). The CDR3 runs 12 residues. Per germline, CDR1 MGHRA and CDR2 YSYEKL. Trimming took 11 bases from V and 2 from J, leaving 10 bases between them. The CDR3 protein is CASGTTYNEQFF. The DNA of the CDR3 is TGCGCCTCAGGGACAACCTACAATGAGCAGTTCTTC.

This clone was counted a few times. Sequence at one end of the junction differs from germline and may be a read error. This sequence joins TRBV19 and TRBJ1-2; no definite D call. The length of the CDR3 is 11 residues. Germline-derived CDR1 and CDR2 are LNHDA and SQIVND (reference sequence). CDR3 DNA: TGTGCCAGTAGTGCCGGGAGTGACTACCCCTTC. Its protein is CASSAGSDYPF.

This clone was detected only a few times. CDR3 sequence (DNA): TGCGCCAGCAGCTTGGGACAGGCGGAGGACGAGCAGTACTTC. It specifies CASSLGQAEDEQYF. The rearrangement links TRBV5-1 to TRBJ2-7; D perhaps matches TRBD1 (6 bases). Germline CDR1 and CDR2: SGHRS and YFSETQ. V gave up 0 bases and J gave up 5 bases, with 12 bases separating them. The CDR3 is 14 amino acids.

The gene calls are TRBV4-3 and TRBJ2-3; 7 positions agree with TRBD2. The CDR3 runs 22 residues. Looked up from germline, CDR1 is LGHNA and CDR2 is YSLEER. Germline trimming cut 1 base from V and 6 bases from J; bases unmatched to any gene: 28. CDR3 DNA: TGCGCCAGCAGCCAAGGAACGACGGGGGGACGGAGCGGGCAAAGGGGTTATGATACGCAGTATTTT. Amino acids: CASSQGTTGGRSGQRGYDTQYF.

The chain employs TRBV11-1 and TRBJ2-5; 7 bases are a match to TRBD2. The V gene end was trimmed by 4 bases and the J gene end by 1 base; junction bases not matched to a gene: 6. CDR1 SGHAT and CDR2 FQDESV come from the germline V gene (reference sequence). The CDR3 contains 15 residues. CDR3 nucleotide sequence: TGTGCCAGCAGCTCGACTCCGGGAGGCCAAGAGACCCAGTACTTC. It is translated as CASSSTPGGQETQYF.

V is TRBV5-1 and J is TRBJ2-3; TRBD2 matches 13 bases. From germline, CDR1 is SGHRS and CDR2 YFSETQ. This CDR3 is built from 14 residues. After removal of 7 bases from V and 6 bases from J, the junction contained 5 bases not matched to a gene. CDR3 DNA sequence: TGCGCCAGCCGGACTAGCGGGGGCGGGGATACGCAGTATTTT. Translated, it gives CASRTSGGGDTQYF.

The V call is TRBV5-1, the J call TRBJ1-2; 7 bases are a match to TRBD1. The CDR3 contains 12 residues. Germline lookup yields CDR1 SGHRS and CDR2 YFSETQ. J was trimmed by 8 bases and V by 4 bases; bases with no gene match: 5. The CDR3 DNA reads TGCGCCAGCAGCCCCGTGGGACAGGGCTACACCTTC. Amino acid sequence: CASSPVGQGYTF.

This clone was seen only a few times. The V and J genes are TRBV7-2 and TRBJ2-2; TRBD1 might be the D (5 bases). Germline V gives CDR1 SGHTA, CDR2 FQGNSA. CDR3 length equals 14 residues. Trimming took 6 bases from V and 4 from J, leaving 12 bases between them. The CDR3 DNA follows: TGTGCCAGCAGTCAAGACAGACCCACCGGGGAGCTGTTTTTT. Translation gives CASSQDRPTGELFF.

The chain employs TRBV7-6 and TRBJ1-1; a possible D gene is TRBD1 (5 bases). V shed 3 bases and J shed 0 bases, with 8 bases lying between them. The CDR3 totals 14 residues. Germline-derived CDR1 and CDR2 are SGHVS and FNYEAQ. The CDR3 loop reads CASSFGGVNTEAFF. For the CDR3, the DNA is TGTGCCAGCAGCTTCGGAGGGGTGAACACTGAAGCTTTCTTT.

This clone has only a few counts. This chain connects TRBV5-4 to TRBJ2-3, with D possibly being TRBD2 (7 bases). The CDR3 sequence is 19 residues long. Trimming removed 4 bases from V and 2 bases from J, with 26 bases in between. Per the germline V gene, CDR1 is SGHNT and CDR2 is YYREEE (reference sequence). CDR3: CASSRASFGRGTHTDTQYF. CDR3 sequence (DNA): TGTGCCAGCAGCAGGGCCTCATTTGGGCGGGGGACACACACAGATACGCAGTATTTT.

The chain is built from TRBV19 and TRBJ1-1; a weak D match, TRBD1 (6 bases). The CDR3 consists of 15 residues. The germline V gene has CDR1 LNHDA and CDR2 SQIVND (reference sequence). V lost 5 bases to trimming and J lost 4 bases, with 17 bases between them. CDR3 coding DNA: TGTGCCAGTAGTCCCTACAGGGAAGTGATCACTGAAGCTTTCTTT. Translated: CASSPYREVITEAFF.

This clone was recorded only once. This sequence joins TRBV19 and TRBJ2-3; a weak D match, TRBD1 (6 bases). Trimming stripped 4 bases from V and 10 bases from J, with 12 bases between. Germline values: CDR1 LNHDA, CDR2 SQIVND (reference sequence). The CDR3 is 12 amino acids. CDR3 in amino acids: CASSTRDTAQYF. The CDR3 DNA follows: TGTGCCAGTAGTACCCGGGACACAGCGCAGTATTTT.

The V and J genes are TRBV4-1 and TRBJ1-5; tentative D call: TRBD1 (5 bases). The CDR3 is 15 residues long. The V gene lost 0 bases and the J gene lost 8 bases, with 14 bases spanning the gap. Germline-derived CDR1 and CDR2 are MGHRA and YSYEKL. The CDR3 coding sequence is TGCGCCAGCAGCCAAGAAGGCGGGGGGATAGAGCCCCAGCATTTT. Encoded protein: CASSQEGGGIEPQHF.

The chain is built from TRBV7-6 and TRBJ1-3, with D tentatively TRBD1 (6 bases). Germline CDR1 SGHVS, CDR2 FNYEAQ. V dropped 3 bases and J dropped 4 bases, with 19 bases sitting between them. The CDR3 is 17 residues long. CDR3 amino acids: CASSFVTGWSAGNTIYF. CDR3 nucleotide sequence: TGTGCCAGCAGCTTCGTAACAGGGTGGTCTGCAGGAAACACCATATATTTT.

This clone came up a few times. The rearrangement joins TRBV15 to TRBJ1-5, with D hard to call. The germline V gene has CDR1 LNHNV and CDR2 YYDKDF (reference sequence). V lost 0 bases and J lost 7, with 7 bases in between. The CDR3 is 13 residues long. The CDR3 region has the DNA TGTGCCACCAGCAGAGAGAGGAGACAGCCCCAGCATTTT. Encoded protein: CATSRERRQPQHF.